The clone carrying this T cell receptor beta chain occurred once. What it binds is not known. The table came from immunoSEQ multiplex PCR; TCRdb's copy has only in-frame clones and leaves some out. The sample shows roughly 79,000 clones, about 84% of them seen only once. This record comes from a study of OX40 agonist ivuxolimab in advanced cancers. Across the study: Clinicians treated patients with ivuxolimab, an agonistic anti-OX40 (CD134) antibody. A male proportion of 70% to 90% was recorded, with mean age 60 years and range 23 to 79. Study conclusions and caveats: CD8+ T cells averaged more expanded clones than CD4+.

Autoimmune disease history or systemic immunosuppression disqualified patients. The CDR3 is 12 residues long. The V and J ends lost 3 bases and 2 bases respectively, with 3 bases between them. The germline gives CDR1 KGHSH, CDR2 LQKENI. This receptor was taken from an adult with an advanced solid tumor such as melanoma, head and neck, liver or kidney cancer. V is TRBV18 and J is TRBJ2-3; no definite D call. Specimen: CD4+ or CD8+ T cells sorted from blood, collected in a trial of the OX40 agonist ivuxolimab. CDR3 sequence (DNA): TGTGCCAGCTCACCTACCACAGATACGCAGTATTTT. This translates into CASSPTTDTQYF.